This paragraph covers one T cell receptor beta chain sequence. The antigen is undetermined. This sample is drawn from a study of cytomegalovirus exposure and HLA in healthy donors. Study-wide results and caveats: What was likely a sequencing artifact was a cluster of highly shared sequence variants. According to a later analysis, donors in an Asian-associated ancestry cluster reportedly had fewer N-insertions than the roughly 660-donor mean.

Germline CDR1 LNHDA, CDR2 SQIVND (reference sequence). V lost 3 bases and J 4 bases, leaving 13 bases between the germline ends. This CDR3 region has 14 residues. Primers included in the PCR were 60 Vbeta and 13 Jbeta primers. Sequencing used immunoSEQ multiplex PCR; TCRdb keeps in-frame clones, though not all of them. Its table records about 130,000 clones. The study sampled nominally healthy donors, though unrecorded immune exposures were likely. The TCR originated in a woman aged 40 to 50 in good health and CMV-seronegative. The chain joins TRBV19 to TRBJ2-7; perhaps TRBD1 as D (6 bases). The sample comprised PBMCs. The CDR3 reads CASSIPGQGYEQYF. The CDR3 DNA sequence: TGTGCCAGTAGTATCCCGGGACAAGGTTACGAGCAGTACTTC.